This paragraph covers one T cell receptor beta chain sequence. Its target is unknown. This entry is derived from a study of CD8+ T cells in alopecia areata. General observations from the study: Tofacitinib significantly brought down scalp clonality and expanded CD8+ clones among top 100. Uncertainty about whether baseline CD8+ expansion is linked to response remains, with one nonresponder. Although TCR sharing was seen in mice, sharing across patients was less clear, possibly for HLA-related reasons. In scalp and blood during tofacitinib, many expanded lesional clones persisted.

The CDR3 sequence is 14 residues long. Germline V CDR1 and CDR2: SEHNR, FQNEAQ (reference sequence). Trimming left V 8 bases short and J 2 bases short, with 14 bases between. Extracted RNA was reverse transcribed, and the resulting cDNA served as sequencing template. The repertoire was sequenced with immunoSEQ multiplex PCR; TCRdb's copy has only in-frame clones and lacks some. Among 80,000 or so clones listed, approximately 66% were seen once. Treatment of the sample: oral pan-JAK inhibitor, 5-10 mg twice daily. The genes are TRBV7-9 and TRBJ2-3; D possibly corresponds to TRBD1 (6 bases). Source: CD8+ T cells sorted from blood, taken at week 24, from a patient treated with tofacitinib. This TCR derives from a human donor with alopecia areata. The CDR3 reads CASQARGTTDTQYF. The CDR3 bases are TGTGCCAGCCAAGCCAGGGGAACCACAGATACGCAGTATTTT. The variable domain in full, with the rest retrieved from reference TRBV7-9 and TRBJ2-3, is DTGVSQNPRHKITKRGQNVTFRCDPISEHNRLYWYRQTLGQGPEFLTYFQNEAQLEKSRLLSDRFSAERPKGSFSTLEIQRTEQGDSAMYLCASQARGTTDTQYFGPGTRLTVL.